These 30 T cell receptor beta chains were all obtained from the same sample, sequenced in a study of memory CD4+ T cells and cytomegalovirus serostatus. Single viable CD3+CD4+CD8-CD45RO+ cells were sorted as the memory CD4+ T cells. Generated by immunoSEQ multiplex PCR, the TCRdb table keeps only in-frame clones and is missing some. The table shows 80,000 or so clones, with roughly 78% occurring only once. The specimen was memory CD4+ T cells from blood. These receptors were taken from an adult in good health and CMV-seropositive.

This clone was seen just once. The rearrangement links TRBV30 to TRBJ2-1; tentative D call: TRBD2 (6 bases). From germline, CDR1 is GTSNPN and CDR2 SVGIG (reference sequence). The V and J ends lost 3 bases and 7 bases respectively, with 13 bases between them. The CDR3 is 13 amino acids. The DNA for the CDR3 is TGTGCCTGGAGCCTGTATGGGAGGAATGAGCAGTTCTTC. This encodes CAWSLYGRNEQFF.

This clone was picked up a small number of times. This chain joins TRBV18 and TRBJ2-5, with D perhaps matching TRBD1 or TRBD2 (5 bases each). This CDR3 region has 12 residues. Germline CDR1 reads KGHSH; CDR2 reads LQKENI. Trimming cost V 4 bases and J 5 bases, with 8 bases left between them. CDR3 residues: CASSRGSETQYF. CDR3 in DNA: TGTGCCAGCTCACGGGGGAGCGAGACCCAGTACTTC.

This clone was counted once. The same CDR3 arises from other DNA sequences in this sample as well. This rearrangement joins TRBV7-2 to TRBJ2-1, with D hard to call. The CDR3 covers 14 residues. Per germline, CDR1 SGHTA and CDR2 FQGNSA. V was clipped by 4 bases and J by 5 bases, with 12 bases between them. CDR3 sequence: CASSSPRGNNEQFF. The CDR3 nucleotides are TGTGCCAGCAGCTCCCCTCGCGGAAACAATGAGCAGTTCTTC.

This clone showed up just once. This rearrangement joins TRBV10-3 to TRBJ1-3; D gene uncertain. The CDR3 runs to 15 residues. Trimming stripped 4 bases from V and 1 base from J, with 11 bases between. Germline assignment: CDR1 ENHRY and CDR2 SYGVKD. This CDR3 reads CAISGEVGSGNTIYF. The CDR3 bases are TGTGCCATCAGTGGGGAAGTAGGGTCTGGAAACACCATATATTTT.

The chain uses TRBV5-1 and TRBJ1-1, with 8 bases identical to TRBD1. Germline CDR1 SGHRS, CDR2 YFSETQ. Unmatched junction bases numbered 5, after V lost 0 bases and J lost 4 bases. This CDR3 spans 15 amino acids. The CDR3 loop reads CASSLDTGGRTEAFF. The CDR3 bases are TGCGCCAGCAGCTTGGATACAGGGGGTCGCACTGAAGCTTTCTTT.

This clone is a singleton in its sample. The rearrangement uses TRBV28 and TRBJ1-1, with D unclear. This CDR3 region has 15 residues. Germline V gives CDR1 MDHEN, CDR2 SYDVKM. The V gene lost 5 bases and the J gene lost 0 bases, with 13 bases spanning the gap. The CDR3 is CASSQYRALNTEAFF. CDR3 sequence (DNA): TGTGCCAGCAGTCAGTACCGGGCCCTGAACACTGAAGCTTTCTTT.

The chain recombines TRBV5-6 with TRBJ2-3; 8 bases are shared with TRBD2. Germline CDR1 SGHDT, CDR2 YYEEEE. Trimming at V came to 1 base and at J to 3 bases, leaving 4 bases not matched to a gene. The CDR3 sequence is 15 residues long. CDR3 amino acids: CASSLTAGVTDTQYF. The CDR3 DNA follows: TGTGCCAGCAGCTTGACAGCGGGAGTAACAGATACGCAGTATTTT.

This chain uses TRBV6-1 with TRBJ1-4; D unclear. This CDR3 has 14 residues. V was trimmed by 5 bases and J by 7 bases, leaving 14 bases between them. CDR1 MNHNS and CDR2 SASEGT come from the germline V gene. CDR3 DNA: TGTGCCAGCAGTTTTTACGACGGTGGTGAAAAACTGTTTTTT. Its translation is CASSFYDGGEKLFF.

The chain joins TRBV11-2 to TRBJ2-3, with 7 bases aligning to TRBD2. Looked up from germline, CDR1 is SGHAT and CDR2 is FQNNGV. There are 15 residues in the CDR3. V was pared by 5 bases and J by 4 bases, with 9 bases of the junction left unmatched. This CDR3 is CASSIGGTGADTQYF. The CDR3 DNA is TGTGCCAGCAGCATCGGGGGGACTGGGGCAGATACGCAGTATTTT.

This clone was picked up one time. The chain carries TRBV27 and TRBJ2-3; D unclear. Germline assignment: CDR1 MNHEY and CDR2 SMNVEV (reference sequence). Trimming took 6 bases from V and 5 from J, leaving 15 bases between them. This CDR3 contains 14 residues. The CDR3 bases are TGTGCCAGCAGCCGCGCGAGTAGTCGAGATACGCAGTATTTT. Its protein is CASSRASSRDTQYF.

The chain combines TRBV5-1 with TRBJ2-7; 7 bases are shared with TRBD1. V shed 0 bases, J shed 5 bases, and the junction held 8 bases outside the gene matches. CDR1 and CDR2 from the germline V gene are SGHRS and YFSETQ. The length of the CDR3 is 15 residues. The CDR3 reads CASSLERGGSDEQYF. CDR3 bases: TGCGCCAGCAGCTTGGAGAGAGGGGGCAGCGACGAGCAGTACTTC.

This chain connects TRBV5-1 to TRBJ2-3, with D perhaps TRBD2 (6 bases). Germline-derived CDR1 and CDR2 are SGHRS and YFSETQ. The CDR3 consists of 15 residues. V lost 0 bases, J lost 5 bases, and 13 bases lay in between. The CDR3 is CASSLASISGDTQYF. CDR3 nucleotides: TGCGCCAGCAGCTTGGCCTCCATTAGCGGAGATACGCAGTATTTT. Using reference TRBV5-1 and TRBJ2-3 for the parts outside the CDR3, the full variable domain is KAGVTQTPRYLIKTRGQQVTLSCSPISGHRSVSWYQQTPGQGLQFLFEYFSETQRNKGNFPGRFSGRQFSNSRSEMNVSTLELGDSALYLCASSLASISGDTQYFGPGTRLTVL.

This clone was observed a single time. V is TRBV5-1 and J is TRBJ1-1; a possible D gene is TRBD1 (6 bases). V shed 4 bases and J shed 5 bases, with 12 bases lying between them. Per the germline V gene, CDR1 is SGHRS and CDR2 is YFSETQ. The CDR3 runs 13 residues. CDR3 in DNA: TGCGCCAGCAGCGCAGTCAGGGGTACTGAAGCTTTCTTT. Protein sequence: CASSAVRGTEAFF.

The chain combines TRBV28 with TRBJ2-1; D is perhaps TRBD2 (6 bases). Germline V gene sequence: CDR1 MDHEN, CDR2 SYDVKM. The ends were cut back, 5 bases at V and 0 bases at J, with 8 bases in the middle. There are 14 residues in the CDR3. Here the CDR3 reads CASSPGLSYNEQFF. CDR3 DNA: TGTGCCAGCAGTCCGGGACTCTCCTACAATGAGCAGTTCTTC.

This chain uses TRBV19 with TRBJ1-5, with D perhaps TRBD1 (5 bases). V lost 4 bases, J lost 5 bases, and 12 bases lay in between. Germline values: CDR1 LNHDA, CDR2 SQIVND (reference sequence). CDR3 length equals 14 residues. Written as DNA, the CDR3 is TGTGCCAGTAGTAGGATGGGGGAATATCAGCCCCAGCATTTT. It encodes CASSRMGEYQPQHF.

The genes are TRBV5-1 and TRBJ2-1, with D unclear. Deletions cut 4 bases from V and 2 bases from J, with 10 bases between. CDR1 SGHRS and CDR2 YFSETQ come from the germline V gene. This CDR3 is built from 14 residues. The CDR3 sequence is CASSPQSAYNEQFF. Here the CDR3 DNA reads TGCGCCAGCAGCCCCCAGAGCGCCTACAATGAGCAGTTCTTC.

DNA for the CDR3: TGTGCCAGCAGCGTAGAGTCCTTGGGAAACACCATATATTTT. Amino acid sequence: CASSVESLGNTIYF. The chain combines TRBV9 with TRBJ1-3; D uncertain. Germline V gene sequence: CDR1 SGDLS, CDR2 YYNGEE. V was cut by 0 bases and J by 4 bases, with 8 bases left in between. CDR3 size: 14 residues.

This clone occurred once. The rearrangement uses TRBV2 and TRBJ1-5; D unresolved. Germline values: CDR1 SNHLY, CDR2 FYNNEI. V dropped 5 bases and J dropped 4 bases, with 9 bases sitting between them. There are 13 residues in the CDR3. The CDR3 reads CASSWNTNQPQHF. The DNA of the CDR3 is TGTGCCAGCAGTTGGAACACTAATCAGCCCCAGCATTTT. Drawing the rest from reference TRBV2 and TRBJ1-5, the complete variable domain is EPEVTQTPSHQVTQMGQEVILRCVPISNHLYFYWYRQILGQKVEFLVSFYNNEISEKSEIFDDQFSVERPDGSNFTLKIRSTKLEDSAMYFCASSWNTNQPQHFGDGTRLSIL.

The genes are TRBV6-5 and TRBJ2-7, with no clear D. V lost 6 bases to trimming and J lost 4 bases, with 10 bases between them. The CDR3 length is 12 residues. Germline V CDR1 and CDR2: MNHEY, SVGAGI. CDR3 nucleotide sequence: TGTGCCAGCAGGCGCCATGATTACGAGCAGTACGTC. It yields the protein CASRRHDYEQYV.

The chain couples TRBV7-8 to TRBJ2-1; no reliable D call. Between the trimmed V and J ends, which lost 1 base and 1 base, there was a span of 11 bases. The CDR3 contains 16 residues. CDR1 and CDR2 from the germline V gene are SGHVS and FQNEAQ. In DNA form, the CDR3 reads TGTGCCAGCAGCTTAGAGGGCGCATTGTCCTACAATGAGCAGTTCTTC. As protein: CASSLEGALSYNEQFF.

V is TRBV6-6 and J is TRBJ1-4; TRBD1 agrees at 7 bases. With 7 bases clipped from V and 8 bases from J, the junction kept 4 bases outside the gene matches. Germline-derived CDR1 and CDR2 are MNHNY and SVGAGI (reference sequence). This CDR3 is built from 12 residues. The CDR3 sequence: CASTGGREKLFF. The DNA of the CDR3 is TGTGCCAGCACAGGGGGGAGGGAAAAACTGTTTTTT.

CDR3 residues: CASSQDFEPPYGYTF. The CDR3, as DNA: TGCGCCAGCAGCCAAGATTTTGAACCTCCCTATGGCTACACCTTC. The J gene is TRBJ1-2, the V gene TRBV4-1; D remains unclear. The CDR3 contains 15 residues. Trimming pared 0 bases from V and 4 bases from J, leaving 12 bases between. The germline V gene encodes CDR1 MGHRA and CDR2 YSYEKL.

The sample holds one count of this clone. The chain employs TRBV28 and TRBJ1-6; 12 bases match TRBD1. Germline-derived CDR1 and CDR2 are MDHEN and SYDVKM. V was clipped by 10 bases and J by 13 bases; unmatched bases: 14. The CDR3 is 15 amino acids. DNA for the CDR3: TGTGCCACCCAGTACCCGGGACAGGGGGCACGGCCCCTCCACTTT. Residues: CATQYPGQGARPLHF.

The chain employs TRBV5-4 and TRBJ2-1; 9 bases are a match to TRBD1. The CDR3 is 15 amino acids. The germline V gene has CDR1 SGHNT and CDR2 YYREEE (reference sequence). The junction had 8 bases not matched to a gene; V was cut back by 4 bases and J by 6 bases. The CDR3 bases are TGTGCCAGCAGCCCCACAGGGGGCGTAGGCAATGAGCAGTTCTTC. It is translated as CASSPTGGVGNEQFF.

This clone was detected only a few times. The rearrangement joins TRBV19 to TRBJ1-1; a possible D gene is TRBD1 (5 bases). The CDR3 runs to 13 residues. Trimming pared 8 bases from V and 2 bases from J, leaving 12 bases between. Germline V gene lookup returns CDR1 LNHDA and CDR2 SQIVND (reference sequence). Written as DNA, the CDR3 is TGTGCCAGTGGTTTAGGGGCCAACACTGAAGCTTTCTTT. This sequence encodes CASGLGANTEAFF.

The chain carries TRBV5-6 and TRBJ2-7, with D tentatively TRBD2 (6 bases). Between the trimmed V and J ends, which lost 3 bases and 1 base, there was a span of 14 bases. The length of the CDR3 is 15 residues. Germline V gives CDR1 SGHDT, CDR2 YYEEEE. The CDR3 sequence: CASSSLARPSYEQYV. CDR3 bases: TGTGCCAGCAGCTCACTAGCCCGACCATCCTACGAGCAGTACGTC.

This chain connects TRBV7-9 to TRBJ2-3; D is possibly TRBD2 (5 bases). Germline V lookup: CDR1 SEHNR, CDR2 FQNEAQ (reference sequence). V was clipped by 1 base and J by 3 bases, with 8 bases between them. This CDR3 is 14 amino acids long. CDR3 sequence (DNA): TGTGCCAGCAGCTTAGGCCGGGATACAGATACGCAGTATTTT. The encoded protein is CASSLGRDTDTQYF.

DNA of the CDR3: TGCGCCAGCAGCTTGGAGGGACCGCCGAACACTGAAGCTTTCTTT. Its translation is CASSLEGPPNTEAFF. The V and J genes are TRBV5-1 and TRBJ1-1; tentative D call: TRBD1 (5 bases). Germline values: CDR1 SGHRS, CDR2 YFSETQ. The germline V and J ends were trimmed by 0 bases and 1 base, with 10 bases remaining between them. This CDR3 is 15 amino acids long.

The rearrangement joins TRBV18 to TRBJ1-1; D may be TRBD1 (5 bases). The V end was cut by 4 bases, the J end by 4 bases, with 7 bases between. Germline lookup yields CDR1 KGHSH and CDR2 LQKENI. The CDR3 runs 12 residues. The CDR3 reads CASSLGATEAFF. CDR3 bases: TGTGCCAGCTCACTCGGGGCCACTGAAGCTTTCTTT.

The chain employs TRBV4-2 and TRBJ2-2, with D possibly TRBD2 on 5 matching bases. Germline-derived CDR1 and CDR2 are LGHNA and YNFKEQ. V was shortened by 5 bases and J by 1 base, with 14 bases between the two germline ends. The CDR3 length is 16 residues. CDR3 DNA sequence: TGTGCCAGCAGCTCTCGCGCCGGGGAGAACACCGGGGAGCTGTTTTTT. As protein: CASSSRAGENTGELFF.